The 28 T cell receptor beta chains in this list originate from one sample, sequenced in a study of response to subunit inactivated influenza vaccine. TCRdb reprocessed the RT-PCR reads via MiXCR and lists one record per CDR3 protein. The sample lists about 170,000 distinct CDR3 sequences, 9.5% to 12% occurring once. Sequencing used CD8+ T cells sorted from PBMCs, obtained around 2 years after vaccination. These receptors were collected from a man in his fifties or sixties who received an inactivated influenza vaccine.

The J gene is TRBJ2-7, the V gene TRBV6-5, with D hard to call. V shed 0 bases and J shed 7 bases, with 10 bases lying between them. The CDR3 has 13 amino acids. The germline V gene has CDR1 MNHEY and CDR2 SVGAGI. The CDR3 here is CASSYSDVREQYF. The CDR3 DNA follows: TGTGCCAGCAGTTACTCCGACGTGCGGGAGCAGTACTTC.

This clonotype was counted at least ten times. This chain connects TRBV7-8 to TRBJ2-1, with 10 bases aligning to TRBD2. V dropped 4 bases and J dropped 5; count of bases not matched to a gene: 5. The CDR3 has 15 residues. Germline V gene lookup returns CDR1 SGHVS and CDR2 FQNEAQ. The CDR3 loop reads CASSWRTSGDNEQFF. Written as DNA, the CDR3 is TGTGCCAGCAGCTGGAGGACTAGCGGTGACAATGAGCAGTTCTTC. Full variable domain (remainder filled in from reference TRBV7-8 and TRBJ2-1): GAGVSQSPRYKVAKRGQDVALRCDPISGHVSLFWYQQALGQGPEFLTYFQNEAQLDKSGLPSDRFFAERPEGSVSTLKIQRTQQEDSAVYLCASSWRTSGDNEQFFGPGTRLTVL.

This clonotype was counted many times. CDR3 nucleotide sequence: TGTGCCAGCAGCCAAGGGCCCTGGGATAATTCACCCCTCCACTTT. It codes for CASSQGPWDNSPLHF. The chain is built from TRBV12-3 or TRBV12-4 and TRBJ1-6, with D hard to call. Trimming cost V 6 bases and J 5 bases, with 14 bases left between them. This CDR3 comprises 15 residues.

DNA for the CDR3: TGTGCCAGCAGCCCGGAGGACAGGGGCCATGAGCAGTTCTTC. This gives the protein CASSPEDRGHEQFF. This chain links TRBV11-2 with TRBJ2-1, with 9 bases aligning to TRBD1. V lost 5 bases, J lost 8 bases, and 7 bases stayed unmatched. Germline V lookup: CDR1 SGHAT, CDR2 FQNNGV. The CDR3 extends over 14 amino acids.

This clonotype has only a few counts. The chain employs TRBV11-1 and TRBJ2-7, with a possible D match to TRBD1 (5 bases). V was pared by 2 bases and J by 3 bases, with 17 bases between. This CDR3 has 16 amino acids. CDR1 is SGHAT and CDR2 is FQDESV in the germline V gene (reference sequence). The CDR3 bases are TGTGCCAGCAGCTTACTCTCAGGGTCGAAGAACTACGAGCAGTACTTC. As protein: CASSLLSGSKNYEQYF.

This clonotype was found a few times. The chain uses TRBV24-1 and TRBJ2-5, with 13 bases lining up with TRBD2. Germline V gene lookup returns CDR1 KGHDR and CDR2 SFDVKD. V lost 9 bases and J lost 4; bases outside the gene matches: 13. CDR3 length: 17 amino acids. In DNA, the CDR3 is TGTGCCACCGGAACCCTCACGGGACTAGCGGGGCGAGAGACCCAGTACTTC. It yields the protein CATGTLTGLAGRETQYF.

This clonotype has only a few counts. V gene TRBV5-1 combines with J gene TRBJ2-6, with D unresolved. CDR1 is SGHRS and CDR2 is YFSETQ in the germline V gene. The CDR3 contains 16 residues. The V end was cut by 0 bases, the J end by 2 bases, with 9 bases between. CDR3: CASSLAVRAGANVLTF. CDR3 nucleotides: TGCGCCAGCAGCTTGGCCGTCAGAGCTGGGGCCAACGTCCTGACTTTC.

This clonotype was detected a few times. V and J are TRBV12-3 or TRBV12-4 and TRBJ1-2, with 10 bases identical to TRBD1. The ends lost 6 bases at V and 5 bases at J; junction bases unmatched: 9. The CDR3 contains 15 residues. For the CDR3, the DNA is TGTGCCAGCAGCCCGACAGGGGGCTTAGGGTATGGCTACACCTTC. It yields the protein CASSPTGGLGYGYTF.

This clonotype was seen ten or more times. This sequence joins TRBV29-1 and TRBJ2-1, with D possibly being TRBD1 or TRBD2 (5 bases each). Germline CDR1 and CDR2: SQVTM and ANQGSEA. V gave up 3 bases and J gave up 4 bases, with 13 bases separating them. This CDR3 region has 14 residues. The CDR3 reads CSVDGGAQYNEQFF. The CDR3 nucleotides are TGCAGCGTTGATGGGGGAGCTCAATACAATGAGCAGTTCTTC.

The CDR3 DNA follows: TGTGCCAGCAGCTTAGGAGGGACTCTCCTCGATGAGCAGTTCTTC. Residues: CASSLGGTLLDEQFF. The chain carries TRBV7-3 and TRBJ2-1; tentative D call: TRBD2 (6 bases). Looked up from germline, CDR1 is SGHTA and CDR2 is FQGTGA. The CDR3 totals 15 residues. V was pared by 2 bases and J by 8 bases, with 16 bases between.

Many counts were recorded for this clonotype. V gene TRBV12-3 or TRBV12-4 combines with J gene TRBJ2-7; possibly TRBD1 or TRBD2 for D (5 bases each). The CDR3 length is 14 residues. Trimming removed 2 bases from V and 5 bases from J, with 13 bases in between. This CDR3 is CASSLMGPSNEQYF. CDR3 DNA: TGTGCCAGCAGTTTAATGGGACCGTCCAACGAGCAGTACTTC.

The V gene is TRBV28, the J gene TRBJ2-2, with D perhaps matching TRBD2 (5 bases). The CDR3 extends over 16 amino acids. The germline V gene has CDR1 MDHEN and CDR2 SYDVKM. Trimming took 5 bases from V and 4 from J, leaving 17 bases between them. The CDR3 DNA follows: TGTGCCAGCAGTCCCACCGCAGGCGAGGGCACCGGGGAGCTGTTTTTT. Protein: CASSPTAGEGTGELFF. Complete variable domain (other parts from reference TRBV28 and TRBJ2-2): DVKVTQSSRYLVKRTGEKVFLECVQDMDHENMFWYRQDPGLGLRLIYFSYDVKMKEKGDIPEGYSVSREKKERFSLILESASTNQTSMYLCASSPTAGEGTGELFFGEGSRLTVL.

This clonotype was seen more than once but under ten times. The J gene is TRBJ1-4, the V gene TRBV7-6; D is ambiguous. V lost 1 base to trimming and J lost 7 bases, with 16 bases between them. Germline CDR1 reads SGHVS; CDR2 reads FNYEAQ. The CDR3 totals 16 residues. CDR3 residues: CASSLVYGGGFEKLFF. The CDR3 DNA reads as TGTGCCAGCAGCTTAGTGTACGGCGGCGGATTTGAAAAACTGTTTTTT.

The chain has TRBV6-1 and TRBJ2-1; TRBD2 aligns across 9 bases. Germline CDR1 and CDR2: MNHNS and SASEGT. The CDR3 consists of 17 residues. V gave up 6 bases and J gave up 5 bases; unmatched junction bases: 14. The CDR3 nucleotides are TGTGCCAGCAGCCAGAGGTGGAGCGGGGGGTATAACAATGAGCAGTTCTTC. This translates into CASSQRWSGGYNNEQFF.

The chain is built from TRBV7-6 and TRBJ2-1, with a tentative D call TRBD1 (5 bases). CDR1 and CDR2 from the germline V gene are SGHVS and FNYEAQ. The CDR3 length is 17 residues. Between the trimmed V and J ends, which lost 4 bases and 0 bases, there was a span of 16 bases. CDR3 sequence: CASSSKTTVSSYNEQFF. The CDR3 coding sequence is TGTGCCAGCAGCTCAAAAACGACAGTTAGCTCCTACAATGAGCAGTTCTTC.

The table lists this clonotype with a few counts. The V gene is TRBV20-1, the J gene TRBJ1-2; 7 positions agree with TRBD1. V dropped 0 bases and J dropped 4; count of bases not matched to a gene: 5. The CDR3 is 14 residues long. Germline V CDR1 and CDR2: DFQATT, SNEGSKA (reference sequence). This CDR3 is CSARETGTAYGYTF. The CDR3 nucleotides read TGCAGTGCTAGAGAGACGGGGACAGCCTATGGCTACACCTTC.

This clonotype came up many times. V usage is TRBV28 and J usage is TRBJ2-7; D might be TRBD2 (6 bases). The V gene's germline CDR1 is MDHEN and CDR2 SYDVKM. The CDR3 length is 15 residues. The germline V and J ends were trimmed by 6 bases and 5 bases, with 20 bases remaining between them. The CDR3 DNA reads as TGTGCCAGCAGCCTCGGGGCGGGAACGGCCAACGAGCAGTACTTC. Its protein product is CASSLGAGTANEQYF.

This clonotype was detected ten times or more. V is TRBV10-3 and J is TRBJ2-7; no clear D gene. Germline values: CDR1 ENHRY, CDR2 SYGVKD. The CDR3 is 12 amino acids. V was trimmed by 5 bases and J by 2 bases, leaving 7 bases between them. The CDR3 DNA is TGTGCCATCAGTATTGGGACCTACGAGCAGTACTTC. Its translation: CAISIGTYEQYF.

The sample holds a few counts of this clonotype. The chain has TRBV12-3 or TRBV12-4 and TRBJ1-2, with 7 bases fitting TRBD1. J lost 5 bases, V lost 4 bases, and 13 bases had no gene match. CDR3 size: 16 residues. CDR3 in amino acids: CASSYTVRGLDYGYTF. For the CDR3, the DNA is TGTGCCAGCAGTTATACAGTGAGGGGGCTCGATTATGGCTACACCTTC.

This clonotype was counted between two and nine times. The rearrangement uses TRBV27 and TRBJ2-1; a weak D match, TRBD2 (6 bases). Germline V gene data show CDR1 as MNHEY and CDR2 as SMNVEV (reference sequence). There are 16 residues in the CDR3. The ends were cut back, 6 bases at V and 4 bases at J, with 19 bases in the middle. The DNA for the CDR3 is TGTGCCAGCAGCCCTTTTTGGATAGCGGATTACAATGAGCAGTTCTTC. Translation gives CASSPFWIADYNEQFF.

This clonotype came up a few times. This rearrangement joins TRBV28 to TRBJ1-1, with D perhaps matching TRBD1 (6 bases). From germline, CDR1 is MDHEN and CDR2 SYDVKM. V was clipped by 3 bases and J by 1 base, with 12 bases between them. This CDR3 has 15 amino acids. In nucleotides, the CDR3 is TGTGCCAGCAGTTTTGCGGGGGCATCGAACACTGAAGCTTTCTTT. Its translation is CASSFAGASNTEAFF.

This clonotype has ten or more counts. CDR3 nucleotide sequence: TGTGCCAGCAGAAACCGACAGATTCTGAGCGGGAGGTTACTTGGCAATGAGCAGTTCTTC. Its protein is CASRNRQILSGRLLGNEQFF. This chain connects TRBV11-2 to TRBJ2-1; TRBD2 matches at 9 bases. Germline values: CDR1 SGHAT, CDR2 FQNNGV. V trimming: 6 bases; J trimming: 6 bases; junction bases outside the gene matches: 24. This CDR3 has 20 amino acids.

This clonotype showed up just a few times. The chain links TRBV30 to TRBJ2-3; D unclear. This CDR3 comprises 16 residues. V shed 1 base and J shed 2 bases, with 16 bases lying between them. Germline V gene lookup returns CDR1 GTSNPN and CDR2 SVGIG (reference sequence). CDR3 amino acids: CAWSEQESWVTDTQYF. The CDR3 DNA sequence: TGTGCCTGGAGTGAGCAGGAGAGTTGGGTCACAGATACGCAGTATTTT.

The chain employs TRBV6-5 and TRBJ2-1, with D tentatively TRBD1 or TRBD2 (5 bases each). This CDR3 is built from 17 residues. The germline gives CDR1 MNHEY, CDR2 SVGAGI. V lost 3 bases to trimming and J lost 0 bases, with 15 bases between them. In DNA, the CDR3 is TGTGCCAGCAGTTATCTTCCGGGGCAGGTCTCCTACAATGAGCAGTTCTTC. Amino acids: CASSYLPGQVSYNEQFF.

This clonotype was picked up many times. The J gene is TRBJ2-1, the V gene TRBV2; D is unresolved. V shed 5 bases and J shed 10 bases, with 12 bases lying between them. CDR3 size: 12 residues. Germline V lookup: CDR1 SNHLY, CDR2 FYNNEI. The CDR3 DNA reads TGTGCCAGCAGTCTCGAAGCGAGAGAGCAGTTCTTC. Translated, it gives CASSLEAREQFF.

At least ten counts were recorded for this clonotype. This chain connects TRBV15 to TRBJ1-5, with 11 bases lining up with TRBD1. This CDR3 is 16 amino acids long. J gave up 6 bases and V 1 base, and 5 bases lay outside the gene matches. Germline assignment: CDR1 LNHNV and CDR2 YYDKDF (reference sequence). CDR3 sequence reads: CATSRGTGGIRQPQHF. CDR3 DNA sequence: TGTGCCACCAGCAGAGGGACAGGGGGCATTCGTCAGCCCCAGCATTTT.

The chain employs TRBV3-1 and TRBJ2-2, with 8 bases lining up with TRBD1. V gave up 0 bases and J gave up 0 bases; unmatched junction bases: 6. Per the germline V gene, CDR1 is LGHDT and CDR2 is YNNKEL (reference sequence). The CDR3 runs 18 residues. The CDR3 coding sequence is TGTGCCAGCAGCCAAGAAACGACAGGGGTTGCGAACACCGGGGAGCTGTTTTTT. Its translation: CASSQETTGVANTGELFF.

This sequence joins TRBV6-5 and TRBJ2-7; possibly TRBD1 for D (5 bases). Trimming took 0 bases from V and 2 from J, leaving 11 bases between them. Germline lookup yields CDR1 MNHEY and CDR2 SVGAGI. The CDR3 contains 15 residues. The CDR3 region is CASSYSRDRPYEQYF. In DNA form, the CDR3 reads TGTGCCAGCAGTTACTCGAGAGACAGACCCTACGAGCAGTACTTC.